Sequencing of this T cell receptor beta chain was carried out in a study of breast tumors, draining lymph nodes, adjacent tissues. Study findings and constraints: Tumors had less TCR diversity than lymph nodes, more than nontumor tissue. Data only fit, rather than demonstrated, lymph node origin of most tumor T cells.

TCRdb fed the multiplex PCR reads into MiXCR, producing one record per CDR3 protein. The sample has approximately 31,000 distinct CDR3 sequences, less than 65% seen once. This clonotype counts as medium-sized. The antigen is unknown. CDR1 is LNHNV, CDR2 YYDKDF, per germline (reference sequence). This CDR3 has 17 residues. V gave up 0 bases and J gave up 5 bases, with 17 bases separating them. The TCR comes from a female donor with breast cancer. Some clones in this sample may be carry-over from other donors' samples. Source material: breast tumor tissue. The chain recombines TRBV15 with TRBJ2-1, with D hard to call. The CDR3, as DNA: TGTGCCACCAGCAGAGATTTCCGGCAGGTCGGTAACAATGAGCAGTTCTTC. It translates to CATSRDFRQVGNNEQFF.